This T cell receptor beta chain was retrieved from a study of cytomegalovirus exposure and HLA in healthy donors. Study in general: Earlier findings included about 120 million unique TCR beta sequences obtained from 150 million to 200 million T cells.

Overall study findings and caveats: In a later analysis, donors in an Asian-associated ancestry cluster reportedly had fewer N-insertions in productive TCRs than the cohort mean.

This clone has only a few counts. Antigen unknown. The CDR3 loop spans 16 amino acids. The trim removed 5 bases at V and 0 bases at J, leaving 8 bases unmatched. In germline, CDR1 is PRHDT, CDR2 FYEKMQ (reference sequence). PCR primers comprised 60 Vbeta and 13 Jbeta primers. Profiling relied on immunoSEQ multiplex PCR, and the TCRdb table lists in-frame clones only, not all of them. The table shows some 130,000 clones, with roughly 80% occurring only once. The source is a man aged 40-55 years in good health and CMV-seronegative. Input material: PBMCs. This chain uses TRBV13 with TRBJ2-5; 8 bases map to TRBD1. CDR3 sequence (DNA): TGTGCCAGCAGCAGCCGGACAGGGCTGCACCAAGAGACCCAGTACTTC. This encodes CASSSRTGLHQETQYF.